This T cell receptor beta chain is from a study of blood T cell repertoires in COVID-19. Study information: PBMCs, B-cell-depleted T cells, or T cells were the source of the cDNA or gDNA that made up the material.

All enrollees were roughly 18 to 90 years old and from about 24 US areas. Recovery among Cohort 3 donors was established by two negative PCRs, clearance, or symptom resolution. This clone showed up many times. Profiled with immunoSEQ multiplex PCR; TCRdb holds only in-frame clones, not every one. The sample includes fewer than 350,000 clones, about 89% seen only once; the top ten take 1.5% to 2%. The sequenced material came from PBMCs or T cells enriched from blood (not recorded which). The source of this sequence is a woman aged 40 to 50 who had recovered from COVID-19.

The chain's CDR3 is CASSYVRQGNTEAFF. CDR3 in DNA: TGTGCCAGCAGTTACGTCAGGCAGGGGAACACTGAAGCTTTCTTT. The V call is TRBV7-9, the J call TRBJ1-1, with D perhaps TRBD1 (5 bases). The V and J ends lost 6 bases and 1 base respectively, with 15 bases between them. The CDR3 contains 15 residues. From germline, CDR1 is SEHNR and CDR2 FQNEAQ (reference sequence).